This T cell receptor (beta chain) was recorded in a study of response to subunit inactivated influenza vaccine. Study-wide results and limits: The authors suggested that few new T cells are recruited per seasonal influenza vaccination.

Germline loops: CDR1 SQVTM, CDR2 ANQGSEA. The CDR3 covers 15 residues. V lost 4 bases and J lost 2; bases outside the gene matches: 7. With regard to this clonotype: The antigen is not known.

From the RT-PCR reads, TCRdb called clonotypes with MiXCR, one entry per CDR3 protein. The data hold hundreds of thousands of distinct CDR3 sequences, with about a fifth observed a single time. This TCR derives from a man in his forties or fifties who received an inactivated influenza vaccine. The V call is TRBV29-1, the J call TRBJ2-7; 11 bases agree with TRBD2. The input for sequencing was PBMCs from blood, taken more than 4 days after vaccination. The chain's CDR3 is CSVARGLAVTYEQYF. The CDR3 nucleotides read TGCAGCGTTGCACGGGGACTAGCGGTGACCTACGAGCAGTACTTC.